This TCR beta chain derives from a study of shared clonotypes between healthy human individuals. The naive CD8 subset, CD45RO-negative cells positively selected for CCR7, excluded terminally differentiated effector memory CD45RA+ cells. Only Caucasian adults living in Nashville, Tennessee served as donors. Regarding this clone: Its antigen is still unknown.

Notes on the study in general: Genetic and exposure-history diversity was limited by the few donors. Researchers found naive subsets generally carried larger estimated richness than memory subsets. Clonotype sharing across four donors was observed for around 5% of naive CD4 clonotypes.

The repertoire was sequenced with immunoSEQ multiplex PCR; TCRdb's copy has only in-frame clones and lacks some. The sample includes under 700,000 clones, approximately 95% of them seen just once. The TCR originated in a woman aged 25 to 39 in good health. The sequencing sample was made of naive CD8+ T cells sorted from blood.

CDR3 nucleotides: TGTGCCAGCAGTTCCGGACTAGCGGCTTACAATGAGCAGTTCTTC. Its translation is CASSSGLAAYNEQFF. The chain joins TRBV27 to TRBJ2-1; 10 positions match TRBD2. The CDR3 loop spans 15 amino acids. CDR1 MNHEY and CDR2 SMNVEV come from the germline V gene (reference sequence). J gave up 4 bases and V 4 bases, and 4 bases lay outside the gene matches.